This TCR beta chain stems from a study of siplizumab effects on memory and regulatory T cells. Produced via immunoSEQ multiplex PCR; TCRdb's table is partial and in-frame only. This table holds 100,000 or so clones, more than 85% found once. The CDR3 contains 14 residues. Germline V gene lookup returns CDR1 SGHAT and CDR2 FQNNGV. V gave up 5 bases and J gave up 7 bases, with 15 bases separating them. The V and J genes are TRBV11-2 and TRBJ1-5, with D tentatively TRBD1 (6 bases). Sequencing used CD4+ T cells sorted from blood. The sequence came from a human donor in good health. The CDR3 bases are TGTGCCAGCAGCCGCGCTACAGGGAGCCAGCCCCAGCATTTT. It specifies CASSRATGSQPQHF. Supplemented by reference TRBV11-2 and TRBJ1-5, the full variable domain reads EAGVAQSPRYKIIEKRQSVAFWCNPISGHATLYWYQQILGQGPKLLIQFQNNGVVDDSQLPKDRFSAERLKGVDSTLKIQPAKLEDSAVYLCASSRATGSQPQHFGDGTRLSIL.